The rows below give T cell receptor beta chains drawn from one sample of a study of blood T cell repertoires in COVID-19. Clones were sequenced by immunoSEQ multiplex PCR, and TCRdb holds only the in-frame ones, with some missing. The data hold some 190,000 clones, with about 80% observed a single time. The sample taken for sequencing was peripheral blood. All receptors come from a woman older than 75 with COVID-19, enrolled during active disease. CDR3s include the opening cysteine and the closing phenylalanine or tryptophan. A D gene is named only where the DNA matches it firmly. The size field is filled for only some rows; it gives once, few, many or a size class.

abundance	j_gene	d_gene	v_gene	CDR3aa	CDR3nt
.	TRBJ2-5	TRBD2	TRBV11-3	CASSWRGGETQYF	TGTGCCAGCAGCTGGCGGGGGGGAGAGACCCAGTACTTC
.	TRBJ2-3	.	TRBV7-2	CASSTRDIVSTQYF	TGTGCCAGCAGCACCCGGGACATCGTTAGTACGCAGTATTTT
.	TRBJ2-3	.	TRBV6-5	CARSTDTQYF	TGTGCCCGGAGCACAGATACGCAGTATTTT
.	TRBJ2-5	TRBD2	TRBV28	CASSPAGGAQETQYF	TGTGCCAGCAGCCCGGCGGGGGGGGCCCAAGAGACCCAGTACTTC
.	TRBJ2-1	TRBD1	TRBV12-5	CASGTSGTGGVEQFF	TGTGCTAGTGGTACCTCCGGGACAGGGGGCGTTGAGCAGTTCTTC
.	TRBJ2-5	TRBD2	TRBV19	CASSIGGGGETQYF	TGTGCCAGTAGTATCGGCGGGGGGGGAGAGACCCAGTACTTC
.	TRBJ2-3	.	TRBV3-1/TRBV3-2	CASSLSVRSLSTDTQYF	TGTGCCAGCAGCCTAAGCGTCCGCTCCCTTAGCACAGATACGCAGTATTTT
few	TRBJ2-3	.	TRBV5-6	CASSLFELARDTQYF	TGTGCCAGCAGCTTATTCGAGCTAGCGCGCGATACGCAGTATTTT
.	TRBJ2-7	TRBD1	TRBV4-1	CASSPRWSGQGYEQYF	TGCGCCAGCAGCCCTAGGTGGAGCGGACAGGGCTACGAGCAGTACTTC
few	TRBJ1-1	.	TRBV27	CASSLFRTNTEAFF	TGTGCCAGCAGTTTGTTCAGAACGAACACTGAAGCTTTCTTT
.	TRBJ2-2	.	TRBV7-9	CASSRGLNTGELFF	TGTGCCAGCAGCAGAGGACTAAACACCGGGGAGCTGTTTTTT
.	TRBJ2-2	.	TRBV19	CASTAGELFF	TGTGCCAGCACGGCCGGGGAGCTGTTTTTT
.	TRBJ1-1	.	TRBV12-5	CASGQSRSTEAFF	TGTGCTAGTGGGCAAAGTCGGTCCACTGAAGCTTTCTTT
.	TRBJ2-1	.	TRBV28	CASSPGVSYNEQFF	TGTGCCAGCTCACCCGGGGTCTCCTACAATGAGCAGTTCTTC
.	TRBJ2-6	.	TRBV7-9	CASSPVDRVPNVLTF	TGTGCCAGCAGCCCAGTCGACAGAGTACCTAACGTCCTGACTTTC
.	TRBJ1-2	TRBD1	TRBV20-1	CSASRGGGYTF	TGCAGTGCTAGTCGAGGGGGCGGCTACACCTTC
.	TRBJ1-4	.	TRBV5-6	CASSFDPTGLANEKLFF	TGTGCCAGCAGCTTCGATCCTACAGGGCTAGCTAATGAAAAACTGTTTTTT
.	TRBJ1-1	.	TRBV3-1/TRBV3-2	CASSRGRTNTEAFF	TGTGCCAGCAGCCGGGGGCGGACGAACACTGAAGCTTTCTTT
.	TRBJ1-4	.	TRBV6-5	CASRKQGREKLFF	TGTGCCAGCAGGAAACAGGGTCGTGAAAAACTGTTTTTT
.	TRBJ2-2	TRBD2	TRBV2	CASSLRLARGPGELFF	TGTGCCAGCAGCCTCCGACTAGCGCGCGGCCCCGGGGAGCTGTTTTTT
few	TRBJ1-4	TRBD1	TRBV28	CASSRTGGGEKLFF	TGTGCCAGCAGTCGGACAGGGGGCGGTGAAAAACTGTTTTTT
.	TRBJ1-2	TRBD1	TRBV5-4	CASRRDSANYGYTF	TGTGCCAGCAGACGGGACAGCGCTAACTATGGCTACACCTTC
once	TRBJ2-1	TRBD2	TRBV29-1	CSGASGSVSEQFF	TGCAGCGGGGCTAGCGGGAGTGTGAGCGAGCAGTTCTTC
.	TRBJ1-5	.	TRBV5-3	CARIFESIDQPQHF	TGTGCCAGAATTTTTGAGTCGATCGATCAGCCCCAGCATTTT
.	TRBJ1-5	TRBD1	TRBV4-1	CASSQGTGLVPLDQPQHF	TGCGCCAGCAGCCAAGGGACAGGGTTGGTACCGCTGGATCAGCCCCAGCATTTT
.	TRBJ1-2	.	TRBV29-1	CSVGRGPATF	TGCAGCGTCGGCAGGGGTCCCGCTACCTTC
.	TRBJ2-1	TRBD1	TRBV14	CASSQGWGQTVRNEQFF	TGTGCCAGCAGCCAGGGCTGGGGACAGACAGTTCGCAATGAGCAGTTCTTC
once	TRBJ2-5	TRBD2	TRBV6-2/TRBV6-3	CASSTTSGRGPRASQYF	TGTGCCAGCAGTACGACTAGCGGGAGGGGCCCTCGGGCTTCCCAGTACTTC
once	TRBJ2-5	.	TRBV10-3	CAISDRGSQETQYF	TGTGCCATCAGTGACAGAGGTAGCCAAGAGACCCAGTACTTC
.	TRBJ1-1	.	TRBV9	CASSVGGLGSEAFF	TGTGCCAGCAGCGTAGGGGGACTCGGGTCTGAAGCTTTCTTT
.	TRBJ1-5	.	TRBV2	CASNTGGYSNQPQHF	TGTGCCAGCAATACGGGAGGCTATAGCAATCAGCCCCAGCATTTT
.	TRBJ2-1	TRBD2	TRBV7-8	CASSLEGSGGAGNEQFF	TGTGCCAGCAGCTTAGAAGGTAGCGGGGGGGCTGGAAATGAGCAGTTCTTC
once	TRBJ1-5	TRBD1	TRBV6-1	CASSEYGQGVGQPQHF	TGTGCCAGCAGTGAATACGGCCAGGGGGTTGGTCAGCCCCAGCATTTT
.	TRBJ2-1	TRBD2	TRBV2	CASSEGLAGGEQFF	TGTGCCAGCAGTGAAGGACTAGCGGGAGGTGAGCAGTTCTTC
.	TRBJ2-5	.	TRBV5-8	CASSFSSAGIRTQYF	TGTGCCAGCAGCTTCTCTAGTGCGGGAATACGGACCCAGTACTTC
.	TRBJ2-5	.	TRBV12-5	CASALASETQYF	TGTGCTAGTGCTTTAGCGTCAGAGACCCAGTACTTC
.	TRBJ2-2	.	TRBV27	CASSFRSVVGSREGTGELFF	TGTGCCAGCAGTTTCCGGTCGGTTGTCGGAAGCAGGGAAGGCACCGGGGAGCTGTTTTTT
.	TRBJ1-1	.	TRBV7-9	CASSLEQPTEAFF	TGTGCCAGCAGCTTAGAACAGCCCACTGAAGCTTTCTTT
.	TRBJ2-3	TRBD1	TRBV6-5	CASSRGQGTDTQYF	TGTGCCAGCAGTAGGGGGCAGGGGACAGATACGCAGTATTTT
.	TRBJ1-2	.	TRBV25-1	CASSSAGNYGYTF	TGTGCCAGCAGTTCTGCGGGTAACTATGGCTACACCTTC
.	TRBJ1-1	.	TRBV29-1	CSVATGTHNTEAFF	TGCAGCGTCGCGACGGGGACACATAACACTGAAGCTTTCTTT
.	TRBJ1-2	TRBD1	TRBV19	CASTSTGTGGLSYGYTF	TGTGCCAGTACCTCGACCGGGACAGGAGGACTGTCCTATGGCTACACCTTC
.	TRBJ2-5	TRBD2	TRBV28	CASKLAGVETQYF	TGTGCCAGCAAGCTAGCGGGAGTGGAGACCCAGTACTTC
once	TRBJ2-5	.	TRBV6-5	CASSFSEGETQYF	TGTGCCAGCAGTTTTAGCGAAGGGGAGACCCAGTACTTC
.	TRBJ2-7	.	TRBV15	CATSRDLRSSYEQYF	TGTGCCACCAGCAGAGATCTCCGGTCCTCCTACGAGCAGTACTTC
once	TRBJ1-1	TRBD1	TRBV7-8	CASSYSNRGTEAFF	TGTGCCAGCAGCTACTCAAACAGGGGCACTGAAGCTTTCTTT
.	TRBJ2-7	TRBD2	TRBV5-4	CASSQGGLAGGLYEQYF	TGTGCCAGCAGCCAGGGGGGGCTAGCGGGAGGGTTATACGAGCAGTACTTC
.	TRBJ1-6	.	TRBV3-1/TRBV3-2	CASSQEQGNSPLHF	TGTGCCAGCAGCCAAGAGCAGGGGAATTCACCCCTCCACTTT
.	TRBJ2-1	.	TRBV7-9	CASSPVWLGYHNEQFF	TGTGCCAGCAGCCCCGTCTGGTTGGGCTACCACAATGAGCAGTTCTTC
.	TRBJ2-2	.	TRBV7-9	CASSLTGTGELFF	TGTGCCAGCAGCCTCACAGGGACCGGGGAGCTGTTTTTT
few	TRBJ2-7	.	TRBV6-5	CASSPSVGGREQYF	TGTGCCAGCAGTCCCTCGGTGGGGGGGCGGGAGCAGTACTTC
.	TRBJ2-1	TRBD2	TRBV19	CASSNRDYPGYNEQFF	TGTGCCAGTAGTAACCGGGACTATCCAGGCTACAATGAGCAGTTCTTC
.	TRBJ1-2	.	TRBV4-2	CASSPTGSPAGDGYTF	TGTGCCAGCAGCCCCACCGGCTCTCCTGCCGGGGATGGCTACACCTTC
once	TRBJ1-4	.	TRBV19	CASSPREAGEKLFF	TGTGCCAGTAGCCCCCGGGAGGCCGGTGAAAAACTGTTTTTT
.	TRBJ1-2	TRBD1	TRBV29-1	CSVEELDRDGYTF	TGCAGCGTTGAAGAGCTAGACAGGGACGGCTACACCTTC
.	TRBJ2-5	.	TRBV10-3	CAISPSVAGETQYF	TGTGCCATCAGCCCCTCCGTTGCCGGGGAGACCCAGTACTTC
.	TRBJ2-3	.	TRBV5-1	CASKTVTSTDTQYF	TGCGCCAGCAAAACGGTTACTAGCACAGATACGCAGTATTTT
.	TRBJ2-5	TRBD2	TRBV7-7	CASSLVGGGARETQYF	TGTGCTAGCAGCTTAGTAGGCGGGGGGGCTCGCGAGACCCAGTACTTC